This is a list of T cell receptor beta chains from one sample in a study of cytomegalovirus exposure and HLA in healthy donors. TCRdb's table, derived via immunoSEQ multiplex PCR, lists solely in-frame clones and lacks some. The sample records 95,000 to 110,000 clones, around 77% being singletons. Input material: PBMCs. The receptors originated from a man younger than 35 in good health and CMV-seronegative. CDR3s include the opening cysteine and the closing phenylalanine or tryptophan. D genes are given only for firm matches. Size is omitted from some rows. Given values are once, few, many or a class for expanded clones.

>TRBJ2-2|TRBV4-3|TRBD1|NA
CASSQEGQTLVPGELFF
TGCGCCAGCAGCCAAGAGGGACAGACCTTGGTCCCCGGGGAGCTGTTTTTT
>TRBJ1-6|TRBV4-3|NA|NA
CASSQAMGGPLHF
TGCGCCAGCAGCCAAGCAATGGGGGGACCCCTCCACTTT
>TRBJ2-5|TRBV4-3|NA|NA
CASSQGVEGWETQYF
TGCGCCAGCAGCCAAGGTGTGGAGGGATGGGAGACCCAGTACTTC
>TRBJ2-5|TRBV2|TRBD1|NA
CASSQQGEETQYF
TGTGCCAGCAGTCAACAGGGGGAAGAGACCCAGTACTTC
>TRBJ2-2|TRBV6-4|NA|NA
CASSESTSTGELFF
TGTGCCAGCAGTGAGTCAACGAGCACCGGGGAGCTGTTTTTT
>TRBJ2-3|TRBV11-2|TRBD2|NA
CASSLGTSINTQYF
TGTGCCAGCAGCCTGGGGACTAGCATAAATACGCAGTATTTT
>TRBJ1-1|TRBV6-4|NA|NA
CASSDSSRGTEAFF
TGTGCCAGCAGTGACTCGAGTCGGGGCACTGAAGCTTTCTTT
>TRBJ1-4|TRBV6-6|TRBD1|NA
CASTQQGANEKLFF
TGTGCCAGCACTCAACAGGGGGCTAATGAAAAACTGTTTTTT
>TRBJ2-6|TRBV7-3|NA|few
CASSRDSASGANVLTF
TGTGCCAGCAGCCGAGACAGCGCCTCTGGGGCCAACGTCCTGACTTTC
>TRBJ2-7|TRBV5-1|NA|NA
CASSLAAGDGYEQYF
TGCGCCAGCAGCTTGGCCGCAGGGGACGGATACGAGCAGTACTTC
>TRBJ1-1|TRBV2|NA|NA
CASRSDSTEAFF
TGTGCCAGCAGGAGCGACAGCACTGAAGCTTTCTTT
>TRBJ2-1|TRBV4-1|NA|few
CASSQVDLVSYNEQFF
TGCGCCAGCAGCCAAGTTGATCTAGTCTCATACAATGAGCAGTTCTTC
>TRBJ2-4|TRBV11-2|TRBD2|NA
CASNPTSGENIQYF
TGTGCCAGCAACCCGACTAGCGGTGAAAACATTCAGTACTTC
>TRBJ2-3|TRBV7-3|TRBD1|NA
CASSSDRVGTDTQYF
TGTGCCAGCAGCTCGGACAGGGTCGGCACAGATACGCAGTATTTT
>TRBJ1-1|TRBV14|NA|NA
CASAAGAPLNTEAFF
TGTGCCAGCGCCGCAGGGGCCCCCTTGAACACTGAAGCTTTCTTT
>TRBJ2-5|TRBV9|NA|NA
CASSVGPTGQETQYF
TGTGCCAGCAGCGTAGGTCCAACAGGCCAAGAGACCCAGTACTTC
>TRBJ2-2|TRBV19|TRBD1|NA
CASSTGTGDTGELFF
TGTGCCAGTAGTACGGGGACAGGGGACACCGGGGAGCTGTTTTTT
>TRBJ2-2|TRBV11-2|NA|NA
CASSLALGGNTGELFF
TGTGCCAGCAGCTTAGCGCTGGGGGGGAACACCGGGGAGCTGTTTTTT
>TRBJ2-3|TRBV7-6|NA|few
CASSPLARGTDTQYF
TGTGCCAGCAGCCCCCTAGCTCGCGGCACAGATACGCAGTATTTT
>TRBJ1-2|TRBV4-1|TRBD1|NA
CASSRDRNYGYTF
TGCGCCAGCAGCCGGGACAGGAACTATGGCTACACCTTC
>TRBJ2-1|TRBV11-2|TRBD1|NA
CASSLVGQGSEQFF
TGTGCCAGCAGCTTAGTGGGACAGGGTAGTGAGCAGTTCTTC
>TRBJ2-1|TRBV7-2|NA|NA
CASSFQGSLTYEQFF
TGTGCCAGCAGCTTTCAGGGGAGTCTTACATACGAGCAGTTCTTC
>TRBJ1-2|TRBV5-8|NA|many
CASSPVMGARVTYGYTF
TGTGCCAGCAGCCCCGTGATGGGGGCGAGGGTGACCTATGGCTACACCTTC
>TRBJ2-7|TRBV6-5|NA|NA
CASSYFASRGSYEQYF
TGTGCCAGCAGTTACTTCGCTAGTCGGGGGAGTTACGAGCAGTACTTC
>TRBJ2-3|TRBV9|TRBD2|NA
CASNVGGGTDTQYF
TGTGCCAGCAACGTCGGGGGGGGTACAGATACGCAGTATTTT
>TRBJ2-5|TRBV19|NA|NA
CASSRTGIETQYF
TGTGCCAGTAGTAGAACAGGGATTGAGACCCAGTACTTC
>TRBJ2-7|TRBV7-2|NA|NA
CASSLTDSYEQYF
TGTGCCAGCAGCTTGACAGATTCCTACGAGCAGTACTTC
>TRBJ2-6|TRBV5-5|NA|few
CASSLSGSGANVLTF
TGTGCCAGCAGCTTGTCAGGGTCCGGGGCCAACGTCCTGACTTTC